These 26 T cell receptor beta chains were all obtained from the same sample, sequenced in a study of shared clonotypes between healthy human individuals. Naive CD8 cells lacked CD45RO, underwent positive selection for CCR7 and left out terminally differentiated effector memory CD45RA+ cells. Data came from immunoSEQ multiplex PCR; TCRdb stores just in-frame clones and leaves some out. The table lists about 2,100,000 clones, about 92% of them singletons. The source material was naive CD8+ T cells from PBMCs. The receptors shown here come from a man younger than 35 in good health. Some clones in this sample may be carry-over from other donors' samples.

V gene TRBV28 combines with J gene TRBJ1-3, with D perhaps matching TRBD1 (5 bases). The V end was cut by 9 bases, the J end by 7 bases, with 13 bases between. The CDR3 totals 12 residues. In germline, CDR1 is MDHEN, CDR2 SYDVKM. CDR3 DNA: TGTGCCAGTTTGGCGGGGGTGAACACCATATATTTT. Amino acids: CASLAGVNTIYF.

This rearrangement joins TRBV5-1 to TRBJ2-1; tentatively, D is TRBD1 (5 bases). The length of the CDR3 is 16 residues. The V end was cut by 0 bases, the J end by 3 bases, with 13 bases between. CDR1 and CDR2 (germline): SGHRS, YFSETQ. CDR3 DNA sequence: TGCGCCAGCAGCTTGGCCGGCAGGACACTCTACAATGAGCAGTTCTTC. This sequence encodes CASSLAGRTLYNEQFF.

The V and J genes are TRBV28 and TRBJ1-1; 7 nucleotides align to TRBD1. This CDR3 is 13 amino acids long. V was pared by 8 bases and J by 5 bases, with 8 bases of the junction left unmatched. The germline V gene encodes CDR1 MDHEN and CDR2 SYDVKM. The CDR3 protein is CASRQGSGTEAFF. DNA of the CDR3: TGTGCCAGCCGACAGGGTTCTGGGACTGAAGCTTTCTTT.

V and J are TRBV14 and TRBJ1-1, with D perhaps TRBD1 (5 bases). The CDR3 loop spans 11 amino acids. Germline CDR1 SGHDN, CDR2 FVKESK. V dropped 4 bases and J dropped 9 bases, with 9 bases sitting between them. This chain's CDR3 is CASSLGTKAFF. DNA for the CDR3: TGTGCCAGCAGCCTAGGGACGAAAGCTTTCTTT.

This clone was recorded once. The chain links TRBV27 to TRBJ1-2, with 7 bases lining up with TRBD1. The germline V gene has CDR1 MNHEY and CDR2 SMNVEV (reference sequence). V was pared by 5 bases and J by 8 bases, with 8 bases of the junction left unmatched. This CDR3 region has 13 residues. CDR3 amino acids: CASSADRDFGYTF. The CDR3 nucleotides read TGTGCCAGCAGTGCAGACAGGGACTTCGGCTACACCTTC.

V usage is TRBV5-1 and J usage is TRBJ2-1, with a tentative D call TRBD2 (6 bases). CDR3 length: 11 residues. CDR1 is SGHRS, CDR2 YFSETQ, per germline. V gave up 6 bases and J gave up 8 bases, with 9 bases separating them. CDR3 sequence (DNA): TGCGCCAGCACGGGAGTCTATGAGCAGTTCTTC. This sequence encodes CASTGVYEQFF.

The chain uses TRBV11-2 and TRBJ2-7; 7 bases are shared with TRBD2. The germline CDR1 and CDR2 sequences are SGHAT and FQNNGV. Trimming took 1 base from V and 0 from J; bases not matched to a gene: 9. The CDR3 totals 17 residues. CDR3 residues: CASSLGSVGGSSYEQYF. CDR3 DNA sequence: TGTGCCAGCAGCTTAGGGTCGGTTGGCGGGAGCTCCTACGAGCAGTACTTC.

V and J are TRBV15 and TRBJ1-1; D ambiguous. The CDR3 loop spans 14 amino acids. The germline V gene encodes CDR1 LNHNV and CDR2 YYDKDF (reference sequence). Trimming pared 0 bases from V and 2 bases from J, leaving 7 bases between. CDR3 protein: CATSREADNTEAFF. CDR3 DNA: TGTGCCACCAGCAGAGAGGCAGATAACACTGAAGCTTTCTTT.

The genes are TRBV4-1 and TRBJ1-2; 7 nucleotides align to TRBD1. Germline V CDR1 and CDR2: MGHRA, YSYEKL. J was trimmed by 4 bases and V by 8 bases; bases with no gene match: 16. The CDR3 has 16 amino acids. DNA for the CDR3: TGCGCCAGCGAAGAGGTATACAGGGGCGCGGGCTATGGCTACACCTTC. This gives the protein CASEEVYRGAGYGYTF.

The chain carries TRBV30 and TRBJ2-1; 9 bases are shared with TRBD2. Germline trimming cut 7 bases from V and 8 bases from J; bases unmatched to any gene: 9. Germline V gives CDR1 GTSNPN, CDR2 SVGIG (reference sequence). The CDR3 loop spans 13 amino acids. The CDR3 loop reads CAYGLASWDEQFF. DNA for the CDR3: TGTGCCTATGGACTAGCGTCGTGGGATGAGCAGTTCTTC.

The V and J genes are TRBV4-1 and TRBJ1-1, with a tentative D call TRBD1 (5 bases). The CDR3 extends over 12 amino acids. V was pared by 1 base and J by 10 bases, with 10 bases between. Germline loops: CDR1 MGHRA, CDR2 YSYEKL. CDR3 residues: CASSQVKGVAFF. The DNA of the CDR3 is TGCGCCAGCAGCCAAGTTAAAGGGGTAGCTTTCTTT.

V gene TRBV5-1 combines with J gene TRBJ1-2; D possibly corresponds to TRBD1 (5 bases). The V gene's germline CDR1 is SGHRS and CDR2 YFSETQ. Trimming left V 0 bases short and J 5 bases short, with 11 bases between. This CDR3 is built from 14 residues. CDR3 residues: CASSLADSGYGYTF. The CDR3 DNA sequence: TGCGCCAGCAGCTTGGCCGACAGCGGGTATGGCTACACCTTC.

This clone has only one observation. The DNA for the CDR3 is TGTGCCAGCAGCCCCTCTTGGGGAGCCAAAAACATTCAGTACTTC. It is translated as CASSPSWGAKNIQYF. V usage is TRBV27 and J usage is TRBJ2-4; no clear D. Trimming shortened V by 6 bases and J by 0 bases, and 12 bases separated the two germline ends. Germline CDR1 MNHEY, CDR2 SMNVEV (reference sequence). This CDR3 is 15 amino acids long.

The V gene is TRBV23-1, the J gene TRBJ1-1; D is unclear. TRBV23-1 qualifies as an ORF whose function is uncertain. The CDR3 is 14 amino acids. Deletions cut 8 bases from V and 1 base from J, with 14 bases between. CDR3 sequence reads: CASAQITENTEAFF. Here the CDR3 DNA reads TGCGCCAGCGCACAGATAACAGAGAACACTGAAGCTTTCTTT.

V is TRBV6-5 and J is TRBJ2-1; D not resolved. V shed 2 bases and J shed 8 bases, with 4 bases lying between them. In germline, CDR1 is MNHEY, CDR2 SVGAGI. This CDR3 is built from 11 residues. Here the CDR3 reads CASSYLHEQFF. The CDR3 DNA reads TGTGCCAGCAGTTACCTCCATGAGCAGTTCTTC.

The rearrangement links TRBV4-1 to TRBJ1-2; TRBD1 is a possible D gene (6 bases). Per germline, CDR1 MGHRA and CDR2 YSYEKL. V was cut by 0 bases and J by 5 bases, with 19 bases left in between. CDR3 length: 17 amino acids. CDR3 protein: CASSQDAGRGGFYGYTF. CDR3 DNA: TGCGCCAGCAGCCAAGATGCAGGGCGAGGGGGGTTTTATGGCTACACCTTC.

The chain links TRBV19 to TRBJ1-5; unclear D gene. Trimming pared 2 bases from V and 0 bases from J, leaving 11 bases between. The V gene's germline CDR1 is LNHDA and CDR2 SQIVND (reference sequence). The CDR3 sequence is 16 residues long. CDR3 in amino acids: CASSIWVGDSNQPQHF. The DNA for the CDR3 is TGTGCCAGTAGTATATGGGTAGGAGATAGCAATCAGCCCCAGCATTTT.

In this sample, this clone turned up once. This chain's CDR3 is CASSGRTSGKNTGELFF. CDR3 coding DNA: TGTGCCAGCAGCGGCCGGACTAGCGGGAAGAACACCGGGGAGCTGTTTTTT. The chain has TRBV7-9 and TRBJ2-2; 12 nucleotides agree with TRBD2. V lost 5 bases, J lost 1 base, and 5 bases stayed unmatched. Germline V lookup: CDR1 SEHNR, CDR2 FQNEAQ (reference sequence). CDR3 size: 17 residues.

This rearrangement joins TRBV14 to TRBJ1-1; D ambiguous. The CDR3 covers 16 residues. V lost 2 bases to trimming and J lost 0 bases, with 13 bases between them. Germline-derived CDR1 and CDR2 are SGHDN and FVKESK. CDR3 DNA sequence: TGTGCCAGCAGCCAATTGAGTTGGGGAATGAACACTGAAGCTTTCTTT. It specifies CASSQLSWGMNTEAFF.

The V gene is TRBV2, the J gene TRBJ2-7; 11 bases are a match to TRBD1. Unmatched junction bases numbered 6, after V lost 8 bases and J lost 0 bases. The V gene's germline CDR1 is SNHLY and CDR2 FYNNEI. This CDR3 contains 15 residues. The CDR3 loop is CASLVGQGVSYEQYF. In DNA form, the CDR3 reads TGTGCCAGCCTCGTGGGACAGGGGGTCTCCTACGAGCAGTACTTC. The whole variable domain, filled in from reference TRBV2 and TRBJ2-7, reads EPEVTQTPSHQVTQMGQEVILRCVPISNHLYFYWYRQILGQKVEFLVSFYNNEISEKSEIFDDQFSVERPDGSNFTLKIRSTKLEDSAMYFCASLVGQGVSYEQYFGPGTRLTVT.

This CDR3 reads CASSPRPWGQETQYF. The CDR3 DNA reads TGTGCCAGCAGCCCCCGGCCCTGGGGCCAAGAGACCCAGTACTTC. The chain joins TRBV11-2 to TRBJ2-5; the D is unclear. This CDR3 has 15 residues. CDR1 and CDR2 from the germline V gene are SGHAT and FQNNGV. The germline V and J ends were trimmed by 5 bases and 1 base, with 14 bases remaining between them.

The V call is TRBV27, the J call TRBJ2-1; 11 positions match TRBD2. This CDR3 contains 16 residues. V shed 5 bases and J 4 bases; nucleotides not matched to a gene: 7. Per the germline V gene, CDR1 is MNHEY and CDR2 is SMNVEV (reference sequence). CDR3 DNA sequence: TGTGCCAGCAGTCCCTCGGCTAGCGGGAGGTACAATGAGCAGTTCTTC. The encoded protein is CASSPSASGRYNEQFF.

The genes are TRBV27 and TRBJ1-2; 12 bases map to TRBD1. CDR3 length: 17 amino acids. V shed 3 bases and J 4 bases; nucleotides not matched to a gene: 9. The germline CDR1 and CDR2 sequences are MNHEY and SMNVEV (reference sequence). This CDR3 is CASSLRTGTGGIYGYTF. CDR3 nucleotide sequence: TGTGCCAGCAGTTTGAGGACGGGGACAGGGGGCATCTATGGCTACACCTTC.

The chain links TRBV11-2 to TRBJ1-1; 8 bases line up with TRBD1. The CDR3 has 14 amino acids. V trimming: 5 bases; J trimming: 4 bases; junction bases outside the gene matches: 6. CDR1 SGHAT and CDR2 FQNNGV come from the germline V gene. The CDR3 is CASSTRQGSTEAFF. The CDR3 DNA sequence: TGTGCCAGCAGCACGCGACAGGGGAGCACTGAAGCTTTCTTT.

V is TRBV5-4 and J is TRBJ1-2; D unclear. CDR3 length equals 14 residues. Per germline, CDR1 SGHNT and CDR2 YYREEE (reference sequence). With 0 bases removed from V and 0 bases from J, the gap between germline ends came to 6 bases. The CDR3 region is CASSLGNTNYGYTF. The CDR3 DNA reads as TGTGCCAGCAGCTTGGGGAACACTAACTATGGCTACACCTTC.

This clone was observed a single time. This chain joins TRBV28 and TRBJ1-2; 8 bases agree with TRBD1. V shed 6 bases, J shed 3 bases, and the junction held 6 bases outside the gene matches. This CDR3 is built from 14 residues. CDR1 is MDHEN, CDR2 SYDVKM, per germline. CDR3 loop: CASRYRGGDYGYTF. As DNA, the CDR3 is TGTGCCAGCAGGTACAGGGGGGGAGACTATGGCTACACCTTC.